Detailed here is one T cell receptor (beta chain). The antigen it binds to is not known. The input lacks base qualities; no much larger clone sits a single base away. These data originate in a study of shared clonotypes between healthy human individuals (dated by TCRdb to 2020 to 2022). Regarding the study in general: Three men and a couple of women, aged 18 to 49 years, made up the cohort. The study deeply sequenced blood TCR repertoires of about five healthy adults to estimate repertoire size and the extent of clonotype sharing between individuals. For each donor, CD4 naive and CD4 memory were each run on three plates, CD8 naive on two plates, and CD8 memory on one plate. Different laboratories and diverse techniques were used to prepare libraries and sequence TCR repertoires, to increase sequencing depth and limit assay-specific biases. Leukapheresis yielded between about 0.9 and 10 billion PBMCs per donor.

Here V drops 5 bases and J drops 6 bases, and the junction holds 14 bases not matched to any gene. Counted from cysteine to phenylalanine, this CDR3 has 16 amino acids. The CDR3 DNA has 48 bases and is translated from base 1. The germline V gene gives CDR1 as MDHEN and CDR2 as SYDVKM. TCR CDR3 regions were amplified from genomic DNA by multiplex PCR using the deep immunoSEQ assay. Extracted genomic DNA from each cell subset was spread evenly across all wells of several immunoSEQ 96-well plates, with each plate serving as a replicate. For sorted subsets, each replicate PCR was loaded with 200 ng genomic DNA, equivalent to 32,000 or so T cell genomes. Purified libraries were measured with a Qubit 3.0 fluorometer, size-checked on a Bioanalyzer 2100, and measured again with the KAPA Library Quantification kit. A separate single-read 150-cycle Illumina NextSeq 550 flow cell was used to sequence each immunoSEQ 96-well plate. Per the authors' processing: Because the immunoSEQ output included only junctional sequences and no quality scores, the filtering could not be the same as the filtering used for full-length reads. To assign V/J genes and CDR3, sequences were annotated using PyIR, a Python wrapper for IgBLAST v1.9, with IMGT germline references. Reads with weak V/J assignments (E-value above 1e-6), missing CDR3, stop codons, out-of-frame junctions, or ambiguous translated residues were removed. V3J clonotypes were defined as sequences sharing an identical inferred V gene, J gene, and CDR3 amino acid sequence. The percentage overlap between two repertoires was calculated by dividing the number of shared unique clonotypes by the size of the smaller repertoire. Three approaches were used to assess repertoire richness: RTK rarefaction, the Chao1 estimator, and Recon v2.1 estimates of unobserved clonotypes. For all TCRbeta clonotypes obtained by the gDNA method from a handful of donors, generation probabilities were computed with OLGA. Entries here come from immuneACCESS through TCRdb and include only in-frame sequences with V and J called. Some clones fail to appear in such tables; in the studies checked, an unresolved V gene covers under half of the shortfall, and the cause of the remainder is unknown. V and J calls and clone size are as listed in that table; D and trimming were resolved from the DNA. In this sample the table shows over a million clones, 70% to 80% of which occur a single time. In total, the top ten clones hold around 0.47% of the sample.

The donors were healthy, HIV-negative adults who had no recently reported acute infections or vaccinations. Every donor was a Caucasian adult living in Nashville, Tennessee, USA. CD4+ T cells were enriched through magnetic negative selection, after which naive cells were positively selected on CD45RA and the remaining negative fraction served as the memory subset. Blood was collected by leukapheresis, and PBMCs were isolated by Ficoll-Histopaque density gradient centrifugation and then cryopreserved in liquid nitrogen vapor phase. Analytical flow cytometry was used to check the purity and quantity of every magnetically sorted T cell population. Genomic DNA was isolated from each sorted fraction and quantified by UV absorbance on a Nanodrop 2000c. Results the study describes overall, beyond this receptor: Even with the large sequencing depth, rarefaction of the sorted-subset datasets indicated that sequencing was incomplete. Estimated clonotype richness was generally larger for naive than for memory subsets. Because the study included only a small number of donors, the genetic and exposure-history diversity represented was limited. Approximately 5% of naive CD4, roughly 3.5% of naive CD8, roughly 2.4% of memory CD4, and about 0.4% of memory CD8 clonotypes were shared across several donors. Compared with non-shared clonotypes, the clonotypes found in all four sorted-subset donors had higher generation probabilities. Sampling was limited to blood, and TCR repertoires in tissue likely differ from TCR repertoires in blood. Based on pairwise subsampling, the degree of clonotype sharing among donors was expected to be affected by sequencing depth.

The specimen sequenced was memory CD4+ T cells from PBMCs. This specimen's cell subset or site label, per the study, means: CD45RA-negative fraction. The receptor's source is a man aged 18 to 35 in good health. Some clones in this sample may be carry-over from other donors' samples. The rearrangement combines TRBV28 with TRBJ1-2; TRBD1 aligns with 8 central bases. CDR3 region: CASSPLYRGYVDGYTF. The nucleotide sequence reads TGTGCCAGCAGTCCCCTTTACAGGGGGTACGTCGATGGCTACACCTTC.